This T cell receptor (beta chain) emerged from a study of response to subunit inactivated influenza vaccine. Study-wide results and limits: New T cells are recruited in small numbers by each seasonal influenza vaccination, according to the authors' suggestion.

TCRdb reprocessed the RT-PCR reads via MiXCR and lists one record per CDR3 protein. The sample yields fewer than 750,000 distinct CDR3 sequences, less than 15% seen once. CDR3 length: 13 amino acids. The J segment lost 8 bases and the V segment lost 6 bases, leaving 8 bases of the junction unmatched. In this sample, this clonotype turned up a few times. The antigen is undetermined. This receptor was identified in a man aged 50-59 years who received an inactivated influenza vaccine. J is TRBJ1-1 and V is TRBV12-3 or TRBV12-4, with 8 bases matching TRBD1. Material: PBMCs from blood, obtained roughly 12 days after vaccination. The CDR3 coding sequence is TGTGCCAGCAGCCTTGGGACAGGATTGGAAGCTTTCTTT. This encodes CASSLGTGLEAFF.